The TCR beta chain under discussion was sequenced for a study of identical twins. Study-level results: Zero-insertion results could be subject to partial confounding by invariant MAIT and iNKT cells. Cord blood beta clonotypes that were abundant carried fewer insertions, and memory repertoires showed no such trend.

This clonotype was detected a few times. Its antigen remains unidentified. The length of the CDR3 is 14 residues. Deletions cut 6 bases from V and 7 bases from J, with 16 bases between. Carrying unique molecular identifiers, the cDNA also gained a universal primer site through template switching. A single record per CDR3 protein comes from TCRdb applying MiXCR to the 5' RACE reads. The sample records hundreds of thousands of distinct CDR3 sequences, over 9% being singletons. In addition, the sample was reused for a study of yellow fever vaccine responses in identical twins.

The source material was PBMCs. This clonotype originated in a woman between 18 and 29 years old in good health. The chain recombines TRBV12-3 or TRBV12-4 with TRBJ2-1; either TRBD1 or TRBD2 may supply D (5 bases each). This chain's CDR3 is CASRSLGESNEQFF. The CDR3 region has the DNA TGTGCCAGCAGATCCTTGGGGGAGAGTAATGAGCAGTTCTTC.